This record concerns one T cell receptor (beta chain) sequence. Its antigen remains unidentified. The record originates from a study of blood T cell dynamics during melanoma immunotherapy. Study in general: First-line therapy was either pembrolizumab or nivolumab with ipilimumab for metastatic melanoma.

Time point noted: pre-treatment baseline. Response was assessed by RECIST 1.1 at 12 weeks, except two rapid progressors. Patients had no prior systemic cancer treatment, immunosuppressants or other active cancers. Germline loops: CDR1 SGHTA, CDR2 FQGNSA. V trimming: 7 bases; J trimming: 5 bases; junction bases outside the gene matches: 8. The length of the CDR3 is 15 residues. The repertoire was sequenced with immunoSEQ multiplex PCR; TCRdb's copy has only in-frame clones and lacks some. The table records approximately 5,900 clones, 88% of them present only once. General observations from the study: PBMC repertoires of eventual disease-control patients split at W3 into clonality or diversity gains.

The sample in question was blood, obtained from a patient treated with checkpoint blockade. The rearrangement joins TRBV7-2 to TRBJ1-1, with 12 positions matching TRBD1. This receptor was taken from a human donor with melanoma. The CDR3 here is CASTRDRGLGTEAFF. CDR3 coding DNA: TGTGCCAGCACCCGGGACAGGGGGCTAGGGACTGAAGCTTTCTTT.